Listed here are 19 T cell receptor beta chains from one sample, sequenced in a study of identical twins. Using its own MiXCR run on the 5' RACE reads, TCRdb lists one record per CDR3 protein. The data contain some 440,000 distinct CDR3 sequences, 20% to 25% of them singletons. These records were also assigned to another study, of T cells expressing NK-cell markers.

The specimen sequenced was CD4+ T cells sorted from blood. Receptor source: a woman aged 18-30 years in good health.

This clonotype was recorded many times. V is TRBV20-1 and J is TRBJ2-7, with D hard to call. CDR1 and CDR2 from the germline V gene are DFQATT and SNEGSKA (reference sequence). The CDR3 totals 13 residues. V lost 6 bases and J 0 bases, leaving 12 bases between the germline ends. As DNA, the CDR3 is TGCAGTGCCCAGAGTGGGAACTCCTACGAGCAGTACTTC. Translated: CSAQSGNSYEQYF.

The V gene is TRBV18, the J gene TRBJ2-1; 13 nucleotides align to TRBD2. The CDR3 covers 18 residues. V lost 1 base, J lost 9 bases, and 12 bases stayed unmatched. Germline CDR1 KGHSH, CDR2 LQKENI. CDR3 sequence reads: CASSPLLTSGRASREQFF. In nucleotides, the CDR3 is TGTGCCAGCTCACCACTCCTAACTAGCGGGAGGGCCAGCCGTGAGCAGTTCTTC.

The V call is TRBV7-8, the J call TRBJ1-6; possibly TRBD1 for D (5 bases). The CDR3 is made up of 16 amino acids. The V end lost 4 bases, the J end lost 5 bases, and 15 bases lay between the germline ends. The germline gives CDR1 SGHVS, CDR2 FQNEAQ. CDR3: CASSSVGGINNSPLHF. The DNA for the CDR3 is TGTGCCAGCAGCTCCGTGGGGGGGATAAATAATTCACCCCTCCACTTT.

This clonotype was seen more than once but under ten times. Written as DNA, the CDR3 is TGTGCCAGCAGCTTGGCCCCAGGGGCCGGCACAGATACGCAGTATTTT. Translating it yields CASSLAPGAGTDTQYF. This sequence joins TRBV5-5 and TRBJ2-3, with a possible D match to TRBD1 (6 bases). The CDR3 runs 16 residues. CDR1 and CDR2 from the germline V gene are SGHKS and YYEKEE (reference sequence). Trimming removed 0 bases from V and 1 base from J, with 12 bases in between.

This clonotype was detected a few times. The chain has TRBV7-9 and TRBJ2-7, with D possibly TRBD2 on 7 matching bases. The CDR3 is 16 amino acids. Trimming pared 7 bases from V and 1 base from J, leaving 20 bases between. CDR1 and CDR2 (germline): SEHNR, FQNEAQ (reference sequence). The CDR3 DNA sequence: TGTGCCAGCACCCCCGGGAGGACAGCCGCTTCCTACGAGCAGTACTTC. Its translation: CASTPGRTAASYEQYF. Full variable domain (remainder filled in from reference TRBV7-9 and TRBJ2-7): DTGVSQNPRHKITKRGQNVTFRCDPISEHNRLYWYRQTLGQGPEFLTYFQNEAQLEKSRLLSDRFSAERPKGSFSTLEIQRTEQGDSAMYLCASTPGRTAASYEQYFGPGTRLTVT.

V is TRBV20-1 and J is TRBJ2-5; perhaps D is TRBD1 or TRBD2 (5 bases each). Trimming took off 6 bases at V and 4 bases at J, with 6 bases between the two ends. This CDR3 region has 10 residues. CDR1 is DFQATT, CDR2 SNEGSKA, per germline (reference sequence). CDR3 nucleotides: TGCAGTGCCGGGGCAGAGACCCAGTACTTC. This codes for CSAGAETQYF.

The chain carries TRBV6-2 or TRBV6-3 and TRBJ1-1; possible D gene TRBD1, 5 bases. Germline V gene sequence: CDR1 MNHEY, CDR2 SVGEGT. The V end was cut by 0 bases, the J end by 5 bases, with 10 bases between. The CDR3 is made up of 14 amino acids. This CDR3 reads CASSYSQGRTEAFF. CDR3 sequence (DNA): TGTGCCAGCAGTTACTCTCAGGGTCGGACTGAAGCTTTCTTT.

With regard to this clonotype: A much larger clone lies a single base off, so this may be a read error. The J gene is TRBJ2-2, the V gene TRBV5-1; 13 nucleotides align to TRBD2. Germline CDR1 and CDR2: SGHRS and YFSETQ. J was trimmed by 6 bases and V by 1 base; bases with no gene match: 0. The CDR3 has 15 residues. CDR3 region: CASSLTSGRAGELFF. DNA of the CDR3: TGCGCCAGCAGCTTGACTAGCGGGAGGGCCGGGGAGCTGTTTTTT. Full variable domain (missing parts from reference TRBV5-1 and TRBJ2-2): KAGVTQTPRYLIKTRGQQVTLSCSPISGHRSVSWYQQTPGQGLQFLFEYFSETQRNKGNFPGRFSGRQFSNSRSEMNVSTLELGDSALYLCASSLTSGRAGELFFGEGSRLTVL.

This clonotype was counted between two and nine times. CDR3 coding DNA: TGTGCCAGCAGCTTTACGGATATCGAGACCCAGTACTTC. Amino acids: CASSFTDIETQYF. The V call is TRBV7-9, the J call TRBJ2-5; D call uncertain. Germline V gene data show CDR1 as SEHNR and CDR2 as FQNEAQ (reference sequence). The CDR3 covers 13 residues. Trimming removed 3 bases from V and 5 bases from J, with 10 bases in between.

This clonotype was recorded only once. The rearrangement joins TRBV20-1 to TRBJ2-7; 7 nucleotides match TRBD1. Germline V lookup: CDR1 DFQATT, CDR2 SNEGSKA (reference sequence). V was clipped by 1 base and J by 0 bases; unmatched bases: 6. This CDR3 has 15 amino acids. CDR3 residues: CSARGTGQTSYEQYF. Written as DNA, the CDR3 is TGCAGTGCTAGAGGCACGGGACAGACCTCCTACGAGCAGTACTTC.

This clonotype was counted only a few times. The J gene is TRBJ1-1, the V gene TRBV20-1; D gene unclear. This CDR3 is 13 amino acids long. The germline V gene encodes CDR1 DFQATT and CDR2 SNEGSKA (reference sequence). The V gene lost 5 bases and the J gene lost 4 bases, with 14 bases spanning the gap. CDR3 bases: TGCAGTGCTGGCCTAAAGACCGGCACTGAAGCTTTCTTT. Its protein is CSAGLKTGTEAFF.

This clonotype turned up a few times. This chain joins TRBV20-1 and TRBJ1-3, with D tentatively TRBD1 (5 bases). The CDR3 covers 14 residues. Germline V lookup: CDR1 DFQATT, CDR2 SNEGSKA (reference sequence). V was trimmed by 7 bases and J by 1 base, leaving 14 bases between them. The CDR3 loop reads CSVYGAGSGNTIYF. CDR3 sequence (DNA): TGCAGTGTTTACGGGGCTGGGTCTGGAAACACCATATATTTT.

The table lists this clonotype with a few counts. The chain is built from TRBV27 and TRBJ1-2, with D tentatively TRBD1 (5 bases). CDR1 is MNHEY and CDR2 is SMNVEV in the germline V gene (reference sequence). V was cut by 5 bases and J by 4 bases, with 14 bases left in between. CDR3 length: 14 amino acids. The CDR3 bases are TGTGCCAGCAGTACCACACAGGTTGGCTATGGCTACACCTTC. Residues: CASSTTQVGYGYTF.

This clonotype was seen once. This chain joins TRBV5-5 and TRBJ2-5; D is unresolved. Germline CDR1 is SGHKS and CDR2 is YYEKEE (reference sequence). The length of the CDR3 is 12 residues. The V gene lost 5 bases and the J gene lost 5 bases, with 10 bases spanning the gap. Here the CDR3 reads CASRHLEETQYF. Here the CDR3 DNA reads TGTGCCAGCAGACACCTCGAGGAGACCCAGTACTTC.

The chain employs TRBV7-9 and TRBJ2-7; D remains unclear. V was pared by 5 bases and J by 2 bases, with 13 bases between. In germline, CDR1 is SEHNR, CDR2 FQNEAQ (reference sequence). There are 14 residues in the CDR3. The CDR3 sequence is CASSPLGIAYEQYF. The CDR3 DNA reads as TGTGCCAGCAGCCCCCTAGGTATCGCCTACGAGCAGTACTTC.

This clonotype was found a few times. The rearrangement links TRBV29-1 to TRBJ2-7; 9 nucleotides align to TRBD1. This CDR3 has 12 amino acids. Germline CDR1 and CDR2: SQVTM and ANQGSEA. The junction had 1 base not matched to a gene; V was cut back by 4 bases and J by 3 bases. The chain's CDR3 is CSVGTGVYEQYF. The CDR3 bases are TGCAGCGTTGGGACAGGGGTCTACGAGCAGTACTTC.

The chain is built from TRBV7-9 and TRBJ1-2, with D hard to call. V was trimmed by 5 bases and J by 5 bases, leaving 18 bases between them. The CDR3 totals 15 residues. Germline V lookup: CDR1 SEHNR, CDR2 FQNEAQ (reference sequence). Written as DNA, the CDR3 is TGTGCCAGCAGCGCAGAGTGGGCACAGCCATATGGCTACACCTTC. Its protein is CASSAEWAQPYGYTF.

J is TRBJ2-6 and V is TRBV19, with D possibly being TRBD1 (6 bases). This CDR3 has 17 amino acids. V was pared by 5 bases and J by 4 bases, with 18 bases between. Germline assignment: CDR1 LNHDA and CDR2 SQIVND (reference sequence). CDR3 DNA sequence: TGTGCCAGTAGTTCGAGGACAGTTCGTGCAGGGGCCAACGTCCTGACTTTC. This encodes CASSSRTVRAGANVLTF.

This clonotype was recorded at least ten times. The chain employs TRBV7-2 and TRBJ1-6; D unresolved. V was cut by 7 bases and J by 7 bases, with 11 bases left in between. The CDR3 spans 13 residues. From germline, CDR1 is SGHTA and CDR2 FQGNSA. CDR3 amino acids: CASTTNMNSPLHF. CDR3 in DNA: TGTGCCAGCACCACCAATATGAATTCACCCCTCCACTTT.